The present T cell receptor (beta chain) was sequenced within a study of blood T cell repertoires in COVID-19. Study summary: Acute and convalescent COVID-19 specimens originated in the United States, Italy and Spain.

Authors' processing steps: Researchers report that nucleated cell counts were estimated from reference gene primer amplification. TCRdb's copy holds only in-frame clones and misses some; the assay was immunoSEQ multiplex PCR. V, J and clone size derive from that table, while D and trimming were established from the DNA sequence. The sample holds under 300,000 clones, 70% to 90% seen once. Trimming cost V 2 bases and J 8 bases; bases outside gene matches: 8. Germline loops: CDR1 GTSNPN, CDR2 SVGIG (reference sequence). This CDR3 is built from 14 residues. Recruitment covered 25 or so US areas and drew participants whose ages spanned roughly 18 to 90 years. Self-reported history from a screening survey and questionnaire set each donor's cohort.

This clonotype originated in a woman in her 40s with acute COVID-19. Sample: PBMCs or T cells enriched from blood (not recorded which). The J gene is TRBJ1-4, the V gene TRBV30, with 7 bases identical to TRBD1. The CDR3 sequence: CAWSTLQGREKLFF. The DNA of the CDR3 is TGTGCCTGGAGTACACTACAGGGGAGGGAAAAACTGTTTTTT.